This T cell receptor (beta chain) appears in the sequencing data of a study of T cells in tumors after PD-1 blockade (dated by TCRdb to about 2019). About the study as a whole: Prior checkpoint blockade, systemic immunosuppressant use, and recent radiotherapy or other anti-cancer therapy within 4 weeks were grounds for patient exclusion. Pembrolizumab 200 mg every 3 weeks or cemiplimab 350 mg every 2 weeks was administered to patients. A subset of patients also received ongoing daily vismodegib 150 mg during anti-PD-1 treatment. On average, peripheral blood samples had some 100,000 TCR templates (range about 21,000-290,000) and roughly 40,000 unique clonotypes. Paired single-cell RNA and TCR sequencing was performed on site-matched tumors from BCC or SCC patients before and after anti-PD-1 therapy. To compare blood and tumor clonotypes, bulk TCR sequencing was performed on approximately 10 peripheral blood samples from about five patients. RECIST version 1.1 was used to evaluate clinical response.

V was cut back by 4 bases and J by 8 bases, leaving a gap of 15 bases between them. The germline V gene (reference sequence) yields SGHNT for CDR1 and YYREEE for CDR2. The cysteine opens and the phenylalanine closes a CDR3 of 14 amino acids. CDR3 DNA only is kept here, 42 bases in frame from base 1. About this clone: The antigen this receptor binds is unknown. Qualities for individual bases were not recorded, and no much larger clone is one base off.

The immunoSEQ platform was used for deep TCRbeta sequencing. The source study handled its data this way. Only productive rearrangements were exported from the immunoSEQ Analyzer for further analysis. T cell phenotypes were assigned to bulk TCRbeta clonotypes by matching to single-cell RNA+TCR-seq clones sharing the same TCRbeta sequence. Clone enrichment in tumor was computed as tumor frequency divided by PBMC frequency from bulk TCR sequencing. TCRs were grouped by GLIPH into specificity groups, defined as clusters of distinct TCRs likely recognizing common antigens via shared CDR3 motifs. TCRdb provides this immuneACCESS table in a form limited to in-frame rearrangements. Some clones are lacking; in checked studies, under half of them reflect an unresolved V gene, and why the rest are absent is not known. V, J and clone size are those of that table, while D and trimming were read from the DNA. A total of some 60,000 clones appear in this sample, 80% of them only once. Of the sample, 13% falls within the top ten clones.

The paper as a whole reports these results and caveats: Around 41% of tumor TCR clonotypes were found in blood, and some novel exhausted tumor clones appeared in pre-treatment blood, suggesting peripheral recruitment. Where the novel T cell clones came from was not determined, and possible sources could include lymphoid organs or rare unexpanded clones inside the tumor or in the tumor periphery.

The time point label of this sample denotes: before anti-PD-1 therapy. Genomic DNA extracted from tumor biopsies or peripheral blood was used for bulk TCRbeta sequencing, with input ranging from about 616 ng to 6,500 ng. Histologically proven advanced or metastatic basal or squamous cell carcinoma was present in all patients, all of whom were poor candidates for surgical resection. Of the ten or so patients making up the basal cell carcinoma cohort, 7 to 9 underwent bulk tumor TCR sequencing. This clonotype was sampled from a human donor with basal cell carcinoma. The V gene is TRBV5-4 and the J gene is TRBJ1-4; TRBD1 could be the D gene, as 6 bases match. The sample was PBMCs, taken before anti-PD-1 treatment. The encoded CDR3 is CASSRAAGVEKLFF. The bases read TGTGCCAGCAGCAGGGCGGCAGGGGTGGAAAAACTGTTTTTT.